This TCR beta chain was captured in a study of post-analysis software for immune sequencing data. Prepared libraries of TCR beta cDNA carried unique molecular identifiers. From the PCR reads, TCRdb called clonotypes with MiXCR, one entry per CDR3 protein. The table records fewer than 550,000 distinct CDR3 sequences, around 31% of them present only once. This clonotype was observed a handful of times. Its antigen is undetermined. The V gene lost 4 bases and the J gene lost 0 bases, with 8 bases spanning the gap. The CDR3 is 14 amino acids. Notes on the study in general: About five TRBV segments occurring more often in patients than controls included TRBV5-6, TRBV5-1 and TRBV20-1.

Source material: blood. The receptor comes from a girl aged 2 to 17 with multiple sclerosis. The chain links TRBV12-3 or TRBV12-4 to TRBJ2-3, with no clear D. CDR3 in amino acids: CASSSRRSTDTQYF. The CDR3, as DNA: TGTGCCAGCAGTTCCCGACGGAGCACAGATACGCAGTATTTT.